What follows describes a single TCR beta chain. The data stem from a study of blood T cell repertoires in COVID-19. Study overall: Acute-phase and convalescent COVID-19 samples originated in the United States, Italy and Spain.

The CDR3 is 15 residues long. V shed 5 bases and J shed 1 base, with 14 bases lying between them. Germline lookup yields CDR1 MNHEY and CDR2 SMNVEV (reference sequence). Method: immunoSEQ multiplex PCR; TCRdb's copy keeps in-frame clones and lacks some. The sample lists about 400,000 clones; 80% to 90% were seen once. The sequenced material came from peripheral blood. The chain couples TRBV27 to TRBJ1-1, with no clear D. This TCR was recovered from a woman between 25 and 40 years old with acute or convalescent COVID-19. DNA of the CDR3: TGTGCCAGCAGTCCAAACCGGGATACGAACACTGAAGCTTTCTTT. It is translated as CASSPNRDTNTEAFF.